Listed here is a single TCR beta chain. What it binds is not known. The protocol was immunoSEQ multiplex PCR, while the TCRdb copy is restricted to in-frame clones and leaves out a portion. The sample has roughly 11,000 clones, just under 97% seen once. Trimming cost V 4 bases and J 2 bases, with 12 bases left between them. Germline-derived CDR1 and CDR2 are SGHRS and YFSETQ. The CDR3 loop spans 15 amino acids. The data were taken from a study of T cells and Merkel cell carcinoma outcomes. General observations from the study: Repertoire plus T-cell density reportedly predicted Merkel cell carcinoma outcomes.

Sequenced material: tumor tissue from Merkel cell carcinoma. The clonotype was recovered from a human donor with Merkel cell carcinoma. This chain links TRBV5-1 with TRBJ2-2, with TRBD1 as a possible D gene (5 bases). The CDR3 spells CASSLDRPNTGELFF. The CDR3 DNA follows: TGCGCCAGCAGCCTAGACAGACCTAACACCGGGGAGCTGTTTTTT.